This entry features one T cell receptor beta chain sequence. Assay: immunoSEQ multiplex PCR; the TCRdb copy retains only in-frame clones and omits some. The table has 72,000 or so clones, around 80% seen once; the top ten hold approximately 1.2%. The data belong to a study of OX40 agonist ivuxolimab in advanced cancers. This CDR3 contains 14 residues. Trimming cost V 8 bases and J 8 bases; bases outside gene matches: 11. CDR1 is SNHLY and CDR2 is FYNNEI in the germline V gene. The receptor comes from an adult with an advanced solid tumor such as melanoma, head and neck, liver or kidney cancer. The material sequenced was CD4+ or CD8+ T cells sorted from blood, taken in a trial of the OX40 agonist ivuxolimab. The V and J genes are TRBV2 and TRBJ2-1; 8 nucleotides line up with TRBD1. For the CDR3, the DNA is TGTGCCAGCGATGTTACAGGGGGATATGATGAGCAGTTCTTC. This sequence encodes CASDVTGGYDEQFF.